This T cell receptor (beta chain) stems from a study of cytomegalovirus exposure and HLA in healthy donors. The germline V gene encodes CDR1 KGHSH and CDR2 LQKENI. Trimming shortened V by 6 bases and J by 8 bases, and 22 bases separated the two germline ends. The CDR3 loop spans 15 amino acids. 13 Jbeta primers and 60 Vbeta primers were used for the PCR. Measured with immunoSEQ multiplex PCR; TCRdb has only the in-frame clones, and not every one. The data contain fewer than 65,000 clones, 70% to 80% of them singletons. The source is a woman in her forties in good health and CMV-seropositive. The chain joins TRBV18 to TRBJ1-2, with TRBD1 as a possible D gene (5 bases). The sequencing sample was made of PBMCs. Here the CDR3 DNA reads TGTGCCAGCTCCCTAGACTTTGGGACTAAGGGGGGCTACACCTTC. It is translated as CASSLDFGTKGGYTF.